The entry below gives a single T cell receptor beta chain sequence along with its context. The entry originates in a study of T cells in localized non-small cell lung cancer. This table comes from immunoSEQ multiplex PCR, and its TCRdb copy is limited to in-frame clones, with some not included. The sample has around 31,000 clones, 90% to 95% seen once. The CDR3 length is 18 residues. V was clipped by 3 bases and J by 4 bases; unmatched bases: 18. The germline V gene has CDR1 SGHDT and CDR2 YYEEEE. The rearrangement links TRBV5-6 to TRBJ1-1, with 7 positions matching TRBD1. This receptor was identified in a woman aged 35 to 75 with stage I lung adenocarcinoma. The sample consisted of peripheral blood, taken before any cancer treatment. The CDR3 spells CASSSGPGQLPLATEAFF. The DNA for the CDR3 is TGTGCCAGCAGCTCGGGCCCGGGACAGCTACCTCTGGCCACTGAAGCTTTCTTT.